This T cell receptor (beta chain) was captured by sequencing in a study of blood T cells in healthy people across ages. For the second PCR, which ran for roughly 7 to 11 cycles, a sample-barcoded 5' primer and a J-beta primer mix were used. TCRdb re-analysed the 5' RACE reads in MiXCR, keeping a single row per CDR3 protein. In the table there are 1.4 million to 1.5 million distinct CDR3 sequences, around 42% of which are singletons. This CDR3 has 13 amino acids. Per the germline V gene, CDR1 is MNHNS and CDR2 is SASEGT. After removal of 6 bases from V and 8 bases from J, the junction contained 6 bases not matched to a gene.

The sequence was obtained from a woman aged 18-29 years in good health. The sample was blood. The chain recombines TRBV6-1 with TRBJ1-5, with TRBD1 identical over 8 bases. CDR3 amino acids: CASRAGGYKPQHF. The CDR3 DNA reads TGTGCCAGCAGGGCAGGGGGCTATAAGCCCCAGCATTTT.